The 7 T cell receptor beta chains below were found in one sample sequenced in a study of brain metastases from non-small cell lung cancer. TCRdb's table, derived via immunoSEQ multiplex PCR, lists solely in-frame clones and lacks some. The sample carries about 2,200 clones, more than 75% recorded once. Sequencing was done on a sample of tumor-adjacent normal tissue. Every receptor here comes from a donor over 35 with non-small cell lung cancer.

The chain joins TRBV7-2 to TRBJ2-5, with D perhaps TRBD2 (5 bases). CDR3 length equals 14 residues. Germline V lookup: CDR1 SGHTA, CDR2 FQGNSA. Between the trimmed V and J ends, which lost 5 bases and 1 base, there was a span of 11 bases. This CDR3 is CASSEAGIQETQYF. CDR3 bases: TGTGCCAGCAGCGAGGCCGGGATCCAAGAGACCCAGTACTTC.

The chain carries TRBV7-9 and TRBJ1-1, with 7 bases matching TRBD1. The trim removed 4 bases at V and 1 base at J, leaving 6 bases unmatched. Germline assignment: CDR1 SEHNR and CDR2 FQNEAQ (reference sequence). There are 15 residues in the CDR3. CDR3 sequence: CASSSQQGWNTEAFF. Written as DNA, the CDR3 is TGTGCCAGCAGCTCCCAACAGGGGTGGAACACTGAAGCTTTCTTT.

Here the CDR3 DNA reads TGTGCCAGCAGCTTTAGCGGGGGACTCACAGATACGCAGTATTTT. This sequence encodes CASSFSGGLTDTQYF. The chain joins TRBV7-2 to TRBJ2-3, with 9 bases aligning to TRBD2. Germline assignment: CDR1 SGHTA and CDR2 FQGNSA. The CDR3 is made up of 15 amino acids. Germline trimming cut 3 bases from V and 2 bases from J; bases unmatched to any gene: 3.

The chain couples TRBV28 to TRBJ2-7; 8 nucleotides align to TRBD1. In germline, CDR1 is MDHEN, CDR2 SYDVKM. The ends lost 3 bases at V and 3 bases at J; junction bases unmatched: 4. There are 14 residues in the CDR3. In DNA form, the CDR3 reads TGTGCCAGCAGTTTCCCAGGACAGGGCTACGAGCAGTACTTC. Its translation is CASSFPGQGYEQYF.

This chain uses TRBV7-2 with TRBJ2-7, with 9 bases fitting TRBD2. V lost 5 bases and J lost 2; bases outside the gene matches: 7. CDR3 size: 15 residues. Germline V CDR1 and CDR2: SGHTA, FQGNSA. The CDR3 protein is CASSPGREGAYEQYF. In DNA form, the CDR3 reads TGTGCCAGCAGCCCAGGGCGGGAGGGGGCCTACGAGCAGTACTTC.

V is TRBV9 and J is TRBJ1-3, with unresolved D. V was trimmed by 0 bases and J by 0 bases, leaving 4 bases between them. The CDR3 is 14 amino acids. The germline V gene encodes CDR1 SGDLS and CDR2 YYNGEE. In DNA, the CDR3 is TGTGCCAGCAGCGTAGACACCTCTGGAAACACCATATATTTT. Its translation: CASSVDTSGNTIYF. The full variable domain, rest sourced from reference TRBV9 and TRBJ1-3, is DSGVTQTPKHLITATGQRVTLRCSPRSGDLSVYWYQQSLDQGLQFLIQYYNGEERAKGNILERFSAQQFPDLHSELNLSSLELGDSALYFCASSVDTSGNTIYFGEGSWLTVV.

This sequence joins TRBV12-3 or TRBV12-4 and TRBJ2-7; the D gene is possibly TRBD1 (5 bases). The V end lost 5 bases, the J end lost 8 bases, and 13 bases lay between the germline ends. There are 12 residues in the CDR3. CDR3 in DNA: TGTGCCAGCAGTATAGGGGCAGGCAAGCAGTACTTC. This gives the protein CASSIGAGKQYF.